The 21 T cell receptor beta chains listed next were all sequenced from one sample in a study of cytomegalovirus exposure and HLA in healthy donors. Both 60 Vbeta primers and 13 Jbeta primers went into the PCR. Assay used: immunoSEQ multiplex PCR; TCRdb lists only in-frame clones, some missing. Counted here are under 150,000 clones, roughly four fifths occurring once; the ten biggest clones make up around 2.4%. The sequenced sample consisted of PBMCs. These receptors were collected from a male donor in good health and CMV-seronegative.

This chain joins TRBV4-1 and TRBJ2-7; possibly TRBD2 for D (5 bases). This CDR3 spans 15 amino acids. CDR1 is MGHRA, CDR2 YSYEKL, per germline. Trimming shortened V by 4 bases and J by 3 bases, and 16 bases separated the two germline ends. In nucleotides, the CDR3 is TGCGCCAGCAGCCTGGAGGAATCCCCACTCTACGAGCAGTACTTC. Translated: CASSLEESPLYEQYF.

This clone was recorded only once. The rearrangement joins TRBV5-1 to TRBJ2-1; D remains unclear. Trimming left V 1 base short and J 5 bases short, with 7 bases between. The CDR3 is made up of 13 amino acids. From germline, CDR1 is SGHRS and CDR2 YFSETQ. The CDR3 loop is CASSLWSNNEQFF. The DNA of the CDR3 is TGCGCCAGCAGCTTGTGGAGCAACAATGAGCAGTTCTTC.

The chain combines TRBV19 with TRBJ2-7; tentatively, D is TRBD2 (5 bases). The V and J ends lost 5 bases and 2 bases respectively, with 10 bases between them. The CDR3 is made up of 13 amino acids. Germline CDR1 and CDR2: LNHDA and SQIVND (reference sequence). The CDR3 nucleotides read TGTGCCAGTAGTGCCGGACTTACCTACGAGCAGTACTTC. It is translated as CASSAGLTYEQYF.

V gene TRBV4-3 combines with J gene TRBJ2-2; 7 bases map to TRBD2. The germline V gene has CDR1 LGHNA and CDR2 YSLEER. This CDR3 is built from 19 residues. The trim removed 0 bases at V and 4 bases at J, leaving 14 bases unmatched. The DNA for the CDR3 is TGCGCCAGCAGCCAAGATATCTTCTGGCTAGCGGAAACCACCGGGGAGCTGTTTTTT. Translated: CASSQDIFWLAETTGELFF.

The chain combines TRBV19 with TRBJ1-1; a weak D match, TRBD1 (5 bases). The CDR3 is 13 amino acids. V lost 6 bases and J 4 bases, leaving 12 bases between the germline ends. CDR1 and CDR2 (germline): LNHDA, SQIVND (reference sequence). The CDR3 loop is CASRASRATEAFF. The CDR3 bases are TGTGCCAGTAGGGCCTCCAGGGCCACTGAAGCTTTCTTT.

This clone appeared a few times. The gene calls are TRBV7-2 and TRBJ2-3; possibly TRBD1 for D (6 bases). V lost 7 bases to trimming and J lost 8 bases, with 19 bases between them. Germline-derived CDR1 and CDR2 are SGHTA and FQGNSA. This CDR3 spans 14 amino acids. CDR3 in amino acids: CASTTRTAASTQYF. In DNA, the CDR3 is TGTGCCAGCACCACCCGGACAGCGGCCTCTACGCAGTATTTT.

The rearrangement uses TRBV28 and TRBJ2-5; TRBD2 might be the D (5 bases). The DNA matches TRBJ2-7 better at its end, which makes the J call doubtful. CDR3 size: 14 residues. The V gene's germline CDR1 is MDHEN and CDR2 SYDVKM. CDR3: CASSPTTNPYEQYF. CDR3 bases: TGTGCCAGCAGTCCGACGACTAATCCCTACGAGCAGTACTTC.

The rearrangement joins TRBV27 to TRBJ2-3; D is unresolved. This CDR3 is built from 13 residues. Germline values: CDR1 MNHEY, CDR2 SMNVEV (reference sequence). V lost 3 bases and J lost 4, with 8 bases in between. CDR3 DNA: TGTGCCAGCAGTTTTGGTCTACCAGATACGCAGTATTTT. The encoded protein is CASSFGLPDTQYF.

The sample holds a few counts of this clone. V is TRBV13 and J is TRBJ2-7, with 9 bases matching TRBD1. CDR3 size: 15 residues. The ends lost 4 bases at V and 5 bases at J; junction bases unmatched: 9. CDR1 and CDR2 (germline): PRHDT, FYEKMQ (reference sequence). The CDR3 here is CASSSTPGQGHEQYF. As DNA, the CDR3 is TGTGCCAGCAGCTCCACTCCTGGACAGGGGCACGAGCAGTACTTC. The full variable domain, rest sourced from reference TRBV13 and TRBJ2-7, is AAGVIQSPRHLIKEKRETATLKCYPIPRHDTVYWYQQGPGQDPQFLISFYEKMQSDKGSIPDRFSAQQFSDYHSELNMSSLELGDSALYFCASSSTPGQGHEQYFGPGTRLTVT.

The chain links TRBV21-1 to TRBJ2-5; the table's D call, TRBD2, was not checked against the DNA. TRBV21-1 is assigned pseudogene status. This CDR3 comprises 13 residues. The CDR3 nucleotides are TGTGCCAGCAGCCGCCGGGGGGGAGAGACCCAGTACTTC. Translating it yields CASSRRGGETQYF.

This clone was seen only once. The junction shows a germline mismatch at one end, possibly a read error. The chain is built from TRBV7-9 and TRBJ2-3, with D tentatively TRBD2 (5 bases). Per germline, CDR1 SEHNR and CDR2 FQNEAQ (reference sequence). CDR3 length equals 14 residues. The CDR3 sequence: CSSTVWERRDTQYF. The CDR3 DNA reads TGTTCCAGCACCGTTTGGGAGCGCAGAGATACGCAGTATTTT.

J is TRBJ2-7 and V is TRBV5-1; the match to TRBD2 covers 12 bases. Germline CDR1 is SGHRS and CDR2 is YFSETQ. With V trimmed by 1 base and J by 5 bases, 10 bases remained unmatched. The CDR3 spans 17 residues. The CDR3, as DNA: TGCGCCAGCAGCTTGACTAGCGGGAGGATTCGTCGCGACGAGCAGTACTTC. It codes for CASSLTSGRIRRDEQYF.

V is TRBV7-2 and J is TRBJ2-7; no clear D. Trimming shortened V by 5 bases and J by 2 bases, and 10 bases separated the two germline ends. Germline V CDR1 and CDR2: SGHTA, FQGNSA. The CDR3 is 13 residues long. For the CDR3, the DNA is TGTGCCAGCAGCCCACACAATACCTACGAGCAGTACTTC. As protein: CASSPHNTYEQYF.

This clone turned up a few times. Other DNA sequences from this sample encode an identical CDR3 as well. The gene calls are TRBV5-4 and TRBJ2-7; 10 nucleotides line up with TRBD2. Losses at the gene ends were 3 bases for V and 3 bases for J; bases not matched to a gene: 3. This CDR3 is 14 amino acids long. CDR1 is SGHNT and CDR2 is YYREEE in the germline V gene (reference sequence). As DNA, the CDR3 is TGTGCCAGCAGCTCGGGACTAGCGAGCTACGAGCAGTACTTC. It codes for CASSSGLASYEQYF. The whole variable domain, filled in from reference TRBV5-4 and TRBJ2-7, reads ETGVTQSPTHLIKTRGQQVTLRCSSQSGHNTVSWYQQALGQGPQFIFQYYREEENGRGNFPPRFSGLQFPNYSSELNVNALELDDSALYLCASSSGLASYEQYFGPGTRLTVT.

The V call is TRBV7-2, the J call TRBJ2-1, with TRBD2 matching over 9 bases. J gave up 2 bases and V 0 bases, and 2 bases lay outside the gene matches. There are 16 residues in the CDR3. CDR1 SGHTA and CDR2 FQGNSA come from the germline V gene. As DNA, the CDR3 is TGTGCCAGCAGCTTAGCTCCTAGCGGGACCTACAATGAGCAGTTCTTC. Amino acid sequence: CASSLAPSGTYNEQFF.

The chain carries TRBV28 and TRBJ1-4, with 7 bases that match TRBD1. After removal of 7 bases from V and 3 bases from J, the junction contained 5 bases not matched to a gene. The CDR3 loop spans 14 amino acids. Germline V gene sequence: CDR1 MDHEN, CDR2 SYDVKM. The CDR3: CASKSGQPNEKLFF. The CDR3 nucleotides are TGTGCCAGCAAATCGGGACAGCCTAATGAAAAACTGTTTTTT.

This clone is a singleton in its sample. The chain carries TRBV7-2 and TRBJ2-1; TRBD2 agrees at 11 bases. CDR3 size: 18 residues. CDR1 is SGHTA and CDR2 is FQGNSA in the germline V gene. The J segment lost 6 bases and the V segment lost 4 bases, leaving 14 bases of the junction unmatched. The CDR3 sequence is CASSSRRLAGSLLNEQFF. The CDR3 nucleotides read TGTGCCAGCAGCTCGCGTCGACTAGCGGGATCCTTACTCAATGAGCAGTTCTTC.

This chain joins TRBV6-5 and TRBJ2-7; 11 bases map to TRBD1. The germline CDR1 and CDR2 sequences are MNHEY and SVGAGI. CDR3 length equals 15 residues. Trimming took 6 bases from V and 3 from J; bases not matched to a gene: 7. The CDR3 coding sequence is TGTGCCAGCAGGCCCGGGACAGGGGGTTACTACGAGCAGTACTTC. Its protein is CASRPGTGGYYEQYF.

The rearrangement joins TRBV11-2 to TRBJ2-7, with 9 nucleotides matching TRBD1. With 5 bases clipped from V and 3 bases from J, the junction kept 5 bases outside the gene matches. The CDR3 covers 14 residues. Germline CDR1 reads SGHAT; CDR2 reads FQNNGV. The DNA of the CDR3 is TGTGCCAGCAGCGTGGACAGGGGCCTCTACGAGCAGTACTTC. It encodes CASSVDRGLYEQYF.

The chain has TRBV19 and TRBJ1-2; D uncertain. The CDR3 runs 12 residues. Germline assignment: CDR1 LNHDA and CDR2 SQIVND (reference sequence). Trimming removed 10 bases at V and 8 bases at J, with 17 bases between. The CDR3 DNA sequence: TGTGCCACCTCCGAAGTCCCTCGGGGCTACACCTTC. This codes for CATSEVPRGYTF.

V usage is TRBV5-6 and J usage is TRBJ2-3, with D tentatively TRBD1 (5 bases). Per germline, CDR1 SGHDT and CDR2 YYEEEE. The CDR3 totals 13 residues. V lost 3 bases, J lost 4 bases, and 9 bases lay in between. The CDR3 DNA sequence: TGTGCCAGCAGCTCCTCAGGGTCAGATACGCAGTATTTT. Its protein product is CASSSSGSDTQYF. Together with reference TRBV5-6 and TRBJ2-3, the CDR3 gives the full variable domain: DAGVTQSPTHLIKTRGQQVTLRCSPKSGHDTVSWYQQALGQGPQFIFQYYEEEERQRGNFPDRFSGHQFPNYSSELNVNALLLGDSALYLCASSSSGSDTQYFGPGTRLTVL.